These 20 T cell receptor beta chains share one sample of origin, sequenced in a study of cytomegalovirus exposure and HLA in healthy donors. Primers: 60 Vbeta forward and 13 Jbeta reverse. Here immunoSEQ multiplex PCR was the method, and the copy in TCRdb shows in-frame clones only, minus some. The data contain fewer than 200,000 clones, roughly 84% of them singletons. The specimen was PBMCs. The receptors here all came from a male donor in good health and CMV-seronegative.

The gene calls are TRBV5-1 and TRBJ2-3; 12 bases agree with TRBD2. V lost 1 base, J lost 4 bases, and 7 bases stayed unmatched. CDR1 and CDR2 from the germline V gene are SGHRS and YFSETQ. The CDR3 totals 17 residues. CDR3: CASSLTSGGPPADTQYF. DNA of the CDR3: TGCGCCAGCAGCTTGACTAGCGGGGGGCCCCCCGCAGATACGCAGTATTTT.

V is TRBV28 and J is TRBJ1-4; D is undetermined. The germline gives CDR1 MDHEN, CDR2 SYDVKM. V was clipped by 8 bases and J by 7 bases, with 17 bases between them. This CDR3 region has 14 residues. The DNA for the CDR3 is TGTGCCAGCGCACCCAGTGGAGCCGGTGAAAAACTGTTTTTT. This gives the protein CASAPSGAGEKLFF.

The V call is TRBV11-1, the J call TRBJ2-1, with TRBD1 as a possible D gene (5 bases). The V end lost 3 bases, the J end lost 5 bases, and 14 bases lay between the germline ends. The CDR3 has 15 amino acids. CDR1 and CDR2 from the germline V gene are SGHAT and FQDESV (reference sequence). The CDR3 DNA reads as TGTGCCAGCAGCTTGTTGAACAGGTGGGACAATGAGCAGTTCTTC. Amino acids: CASSLLNRWDNEQFF. The full variable domain, its missing parts supplied by reference TRBV11-1 and TRBJ2-1, is EAEVAQSPRYKITEKSQAVAFWCDPISGHATLYWYRQILGQGPELLVQFQDESVVDDSQLPKDRFSAERLKGVDSTLKIQPAELGDSAMYLCASSLLNRWDNEQFFGPGTRLTVL.

This rearrangement joins TRBV6-6 to TRBJ1-1; 7 bases are a match to TRBD1. CDR3 length: 13 amino acids. Germline V CDR1 and CDR2: MNHNY, SVGAGI (reference sequence). V lost 8 bases to trimming and J lost 5 bases; unmatched junction nucleotides: 8. The CDR3 region is CASLDRVRTEAFF. The CDR3, as DNA: TGTGCCAGCCTCGACAGGGTACGGACTGAAGCTTTCTTT.

The chain joins TRBV7-6 to TRBJ2-7, with 9 bases identical to TRBD1. Per germline, CDR1 SGHVS and CDR2 FNYEAQ. J lost 1 base, V lost 4 bases, and 8 bases had no gene match. The CDR3 is 16 residues long. Written as DNA, the CDR3 is TGTGCCAGCAGCTCTAGGACCGGGACAGGGTCCTACGAGCAGTACTTC. As protein: CASSSRTGTGSYEQYF.

The table lists this clone with a count of one. The chain couples TRBV7-9 to TRBJ1-5, with D maybe TRBD1 (6 bases). The CDR3 sequence is 19 residues long. Germline CDR1 reads SEHNR; CDR2 reads FQNEAQ (reference sequence). V gave up 0 bases and J gave up 0 bases, with 18 bases separating them. CDR3 protein: CASSLAEGQILSSNQPQHF. Here the CDR3 DNA reads TGTGCCAGCAGCTTAGCTGAAGGACAGATACTGAGTAGCAATCAGCCCCAGCATTTT.

This clone was recorded once. The V call is TRBV5-4, the J call TRBJ1-1, with a possible D match to TRBD1 (6 bases). V shed 0 bases and J shed 4 bases, with 13 bases lying between them. Looked up from germline, CDR1 is SGHNT and CDR2 is YYREEE (reference sequence). The CDR3 has 15 residues. This CDR3 reads CASSLAQTGITEAFF. CDR3 DNA: TGTGCCAGCAGCTTGGCCCAGACAGGAATCACTGAAGCTTTCTTT.

DNA of the CDR3: TGTGCCAGCACTGCCTTCGGGGGGGGACGCTACGAGCAGTACTTC. Translating it yields CASTAFGGGRYEQYF. The chain is built from TRBV27 and TRBJ2-7, with 8 bases lining up with TRBD2. This CDR3 contains 15 residues. Germline CDR1 is MNHEY and CDR2 is SMNVEV (reference sequence). Trimming took 7 bases from V and 3 from J; bases not matched to a gene: 11.

The chain carries TRBV13 and TRBJ1-4, with a weak D call TRBD1 (5 bases). Germline CDR1 reads PRHDT; CDR2 reads FYEKMQ (reference sequence). V was trimmed by 6 bases and J by 5 bases, leaving 13 bases between them. This CDR3 comprises 14 residues. The CDR3 protein is CASRRGATNEKLFF. The CDR3 DNA is TGTGCCAGCAGACGCGGGGCCACCAATGAAAAACTGTTTTTT.

The chain carries TRBV7-3 and TRBJ2-3, with a possible D match to TRBD1 (5 bases). Germline V gene lookup returns CDR1 SGHTA and CDR2 FQGTGA. The germline V and J ends were trimmed by 5 bases and 4 bases, with 13 bases remaining between them. The CDR3 contains 14 residues. The CDR3 coding sequence is TGTGCCAGCAGCCCGGCGACAGCCTCAGATACGCAGTATTTT. It codes for CASSPATASDTQYF.

The V and J genes are TRBV6-5 and TRBJ1-5; 8 nucleotides agree with TRBD1. Per germline, CDR1 MNHEY and CDR2 SVGAGI. CDR3 size: 15 residues. CDR3 loop: CASRQGAWSNQPQHF. CDR3 bases: TGTGCTAGCCGGCAGGGGGCTTGGAGCAATCAGCCCCAGCATTTT.

The chain links TRBV18 to TRBJ2-5; possible D gene TRBD1, 5 bases. Matching the DNA end better, TRBJ2-7 makes the J call doubtful. The CDR3 is made up of 20 amino acids. Germline CDR1 reads KGHSH; CDR2 reads LQKENI. The CDR3: CASSLRGPTASGPGSYEQYF. CDR3 coding DNA: TGTGCCAGCTCACTTCGAGGACCGACAGCGTCTGGCCCGGGCTCCTACGAGCAGTACTTC.

The genes are TRBV28 and TRBJ2-3; a possible D gene is TRBD2 (6 bases). Trimming took 2 bases from V and 6 from J, leaving 9 bases between them. Per the germline V gene, CDR1 is MDHEN and CDR2 is SYDVKM. The CDR3 totals 13 residues. In nucleotides, the CDR3 is TGTGCCAGCAGTTTAGCGGGAAGGGATACGCAGTATTTT. It encodes CASSLAGRDTQYF.

The chain couples TRBV5-5 to TRBJ1-6; D not certain. Germline loops: CDR1 SGHKS, CDR2 YYEKEE (reference sequence). Trimming left V 2 bases short and J 0 bases short, with 9 bases between. This CDR3 has 16 amino acids. CDR3 sequence reads: CASSLIESSYNSPLHF. CDR3 nucleotide sequence: TGTGCCAGCAGCTTAATCGAGAGCTCCTATAATTCACCCCTCCACTTT.

The V call is TRBV6-5, the J call TRBJ2-7, with TRBD2 identical over 8 bases. CDR1 is MNHEY and CDR2 is SVGAGI in the germline V gene. Trimming took 5 bases from V and 3 from J; bases not matched to a gene: 6. The length of the CDR3 is 14 residues. DNA of the CDR3: TGTGCCAGCAGTACTTCCGGGACTAGCTACGAGCAGTACTTC. Protein product: CASSTSGTSYEQYF.

This clone was found a few times. The V call is TRBV10-3, the J call TRBJ2-7; 12 bases agree with TRBD2. The CDR3 is made up of 17 amino acids. Germline V gives CDR1 ENHRY, CDR2 SYGVKD. V dropped 5 bases and J dropped 7; count of bases not matched to a gene: 15. CDR3 nucleotide sequence: TGTGCCATCAGTCCCTCCTTGACTAGCGGGGGATCTGGTGAGCAGTACTTC. Translation: CAISPSLTSGGSGEQYF.

The rearrangement uses TRBV13 and TRBJ2-7; 9 bases map to TRBD2. Germline loops: CDR1 PRHDT, CDR2 FYEKMQ (reference sequence). The CDR3 length is 14 residues. With V trimmed by 3 bases and J by 4 bases, 4 bases remained unmatched. The CDR3 region has the DNA TGTGCCAGCAGCTTTCAGACTAGCGGATACGAGCAGTACTTC. As protein: CASSFQTSGYEQYF.

The chain recombines TRBV19 with TRBJ2-2, with TRBD2 as a possible D gene (5 bases). Trimming shortened V by 1 base and J by 2 bases, and 11 bases separated the two germline ends. The germline V gene has CDR1 LNHDA and CDR2 SQIVND (reference sequence). The CDR3 loop spans 16 amino acids. The CDR3 nucleotides are TGTGCCAGTAGTATAGGGGGAGTCCCCAACACCGGGGAGCTGTTTTTT. Translating it yields CASSIGGVPNTGELFF. Looking up the rest from reference TRBV19 and TRBJ2-2 gives the full variable domain: DGGITQSPKYLFRKEGQNVTLSCEQNLNHDAMYWYRQDPGQGLRLIYYSQIVNDFQKGDIAEGYSVSREKKESFPLTVTSAQKNPTAFYLCASSIGGVPNTGELFFGEGSRLTVL.

The J gene is TRBJ1-2, the V gene TRBV5-4; 8 bases agree with TRBD1. The CDR3 covers 15 residues. Germline lookup yields CDR1 SGHNT and CDR2 YYREEE (reference sequence). V was clipped by 0 bases and J by 6 bases; unmatched bases: 7. The CDR3 sequence is CASSLEGQEGNGYTF. The CDR3 coding sequence is TGTGCCAGCAGCTTGGAGGGACAGGAAGGAAATGGCTACACCTTC.

In nucleotides, the CDR3 is TGTGCCAGCAGCTCCAGGGTTCGCGGGGCCAACGTCCTGACTTTC. Protein: CASSSRVRGANVLTF. The chain employs TRBV7-9 and TRBJ2-6, with a possible D match to TRBD1 (5 bases). Germline V gives CDR1 SEHNR, CDR2 FQNEAQ (reference sequence). The CDR3 runs to 15 residues. Trimming cost V 4 bases and J 4 bases, with 11 bases left between them.